This T cell receptor (beta chain) appears in the sequencing data of a study of CD8 T cells in ankylosing spondylitis. The sample holds a few counts of this clonotype. Antigen: not known. In making TCR beta libraries, quantitative 5'-RACE with molecular barcodes was used. TCRdb reprocessed the 5' RACE reads via MiXCR and lists one record per CDR3 protein. The sample has some 200,000 distinct CDR3 sequences; roughly 13% are singletons. CDR3 length: 15 residues. V shed 2 bases and J shed 8 bases, with 18 bases lying between them. Study outcomes and limitations: What appeared characteristic of ankylosing spondylitis blood was a TCR beta motif of eight highly homologous variants. The disease-linked clones had a CD8+ phenotype and low blood frequencies. Clones tied to disease were said to be significantly enriched in matched ankylosing spondylitis synovial fluid.

The chain joins TRBV12-3 or TRBV12-4 to TRBJ1-2; possible D gene TRBD1, 5 bases. The sequence was collected from a male donor with ankylosing spondylitis or in good health (not recorded which). Material: blood, either unsorted or a sorted T cell fraction (not recorded which). The CDR3 DNA follows: TGTGCCAGCAGTTTATTCATCCGGGGCCGACGCGGCTACACCTTC. Protein product: CASSLFIRGRRGYTF.